This T cell receptor beta chain was identified in a study of blood T cell repertoires in COVID-19. Study-wide context: Italy, Spain and the United States were the sources of the convalescent and acute COVID-19 samples. PBMCs, B-cell-depleted T cells, or T cells were the source of the cDNA or gDNA that made up the material.

In the original processing: It was from reference gene primer amplification that nucleated cell counts were estimated. The assay was immunoSEQ multiplex PCR, and TCRdb's table has in-frame clones only and misses some. That table supplies the V and J calls and clone size; D and trimming were determined from the DNA. This sample yields about 92,000 clones, of which approximately 85% are seen a single time; around 11% belongs to the top ten. CDR3 length equals 14 residues. Between the trimmed V and J ends, which lost 2 bases and 4 bases, there was a span of 10 bases. CDR1 is SGHDT, CDR2 YYEEEE, per germline.

Sequencing input: peripheral blood. The origin of this receptor is a human donor in a cohort sampled during active COVID-19. The chain is built from TRBV5-6 and TRBJ1-3, with a weak D call TRBD1 (5 bases). Here the CDR3 reads CASSLGTLGNTIYF. In nucleotides, the CDR3 is TGTGCCAGCAGCTTAGGGACTCTCGGAAACACCATATATTTT.